The rows below give T cell receptor beta chains drawn from one sample of a study of T cell responses to AZD1222 COVID-19 vaccine. Some clones are missing from TCRdb's copy, which holds only in-frame ones; the method was immunoSEQ multiplex PCR. The sample records over 100,000 clones, roughly nine tenths being singletons. Sequenced material: peripheral blood, taken on day 0 of AZD1222 vaccination. All receptors derive from an adult in good health. CDR3s include the opening cysteine and the closing phenylalanine or tryptophan. D genes are given only for firm matches. Rows give clone size only sometimes, using once, few, many, or a class for an expanded clone.

V	D	size	J	CDR3	DNA
TRBV5-1	NA	NA	TRBJ1-2	CASSQGPGGYTF	TGCGCCAGCAGCCAGGGACCGGGGGGCTACACCTTC
TRBV29-1	TRBD1	NA	TRBJ2-7	CSVEDRGNYEQYF	TGCAGCGTTGAGGACAGGGGGAACTACGAGCAGTACTTC
TRBV7-2	NA	NA	TRBJ2-3	CASSFGGRRDTQYF	TGTGCCAGCAGCTTTGGGGGGAGGAGGGATACGCAGTATTTT
TRBV2	NA	NA	TRBJ2-7	CASSDGRVRF	TGTGCCAGCAGTGACGGCAGGGTCCGCTTC
TRBV7-3	NA	NA	TRBJ2-1	CASSLARYNEQFF	TGTGCCAGCAGCTTGGCTAGGTACAATGAGCAGTTCTTC
TRBV27	NA	NA	TRBJ1-6	CASAGQQINSPLHF	TGTGCCAGCGCCGGACAGCAGATCAATTCACCCCTCCACTTT
TRBV5-4	NA	NA	TRBJ1-2	CASSGTGSHSGYTF	TGTGCCAGCAGCGGCACCGGGAGCCACAGTGGCTACACCTTC
TRBV19	NA	NA	TRBJ2-2	CASSIKGGGGTGELFF	TGTGCCAGTAGTATAAAGGGAGGGGGCGGCACCGGGGAGCTGTTTTTT
TRBV6-5	TRBD1	NA	TRBJ2-3	CASSWGRGFADTQYF	TGTGCCAGCAGTTGGGGCAGGGGGTTCGCAGATACGCAGTATTTT
TRBV11-2	TRBD1	once	TRBJ1-4	CASSSDRGFNEKLFF	TGTGCCAGCAGCTCAGACAGGGGGTTTAATGAAAAACTGTTTTTT
TRBV4-3	TRBD1	NA	TRBJ1-4	CASSQDNSQGGEKLFF	TGCGCCAGCAGCCAAGATAATTCCCAGGGGGGTGAAAAACTGTTTTTT
TRBV10-3	NA	few	TRBJ2-3	CAIGRAGQYF	TGTGCCATCGGGCGGGCAGGGCAGTATTTT
TRBV4-2	NA	NA	TRBJ2-2	CASSREFGGLGELFF	TGTGCCAGCAGCCGCGAATTCGGGGGGCTTGGGGAGCTGTTTTTT
TRBV24-1	TRBD1	NA	TRBJ1-5	CATSESPGQGVRQPQHF	TGTGCCACCAGTGAATCACCGGGACAGGGGGTAAGACAGCCCCAGCATTTT
TRBV3-1/TRBV3-2	TRBD1	NA	TRBJ1-4	CASSRQGEGEKLFF	TGTGCCAGCAGCCGACAGGGGGAGGGAGAAAAACTGTTTTTT
TRBV7-9	NA	NA	TRBJ2-1	CASSPPSNEQFF	TGTGCCAGCAGCCCACCCTCCAATGAGCAGTTCTTC
TRBV14	NA	NA	TRBJ2-7	CASSRGHYYEQYF	TGTGCCAGCAGCCGTGGACACTACTACGAGCAGTACTTC
TRBV19	NA	NA	TRBJ2-1	CASRRGVPGNEQFF	TGTGCCAGTAGACGCGGGGTACCAGGCAATGAGCAGTTCTTC
TRBV30	TRBD1	NA	TRBJ2-5	CAWSGTGGSAQYF	TGTGCCTGGAGTGGGACAGGGGGCAGTGCTCAGTACTTC
TRBV5-1	TRBD1	NA	TRBJ2-2	CASRSGQGNTGELFF	TGCGCCAGCAGATCTGGACAGGGGAACACCGGGGAGCTGTTTTTT
TRBV7-7	TRBD2	NA	TRBJ2-3	CASSASGGRISTDTQYF	TGTGCTAGCAGCGCGAGCGGGGGGCGAATTAGCACAGATACGCAGTATTTT
TRBV11-2	TRBD2	NA	TRBJ2-5	CASSTFQRGDQETQYF	TGTGCCAGCAGCACCTTCCAGCGGGGGGACCAAGAGACCCAGTACTTC
TRBV7-3	NA	NA	TRBJ2-1	CASSQARYNEQFF	TGTGCCAGCAGTCAAGCCCGTTACAATGAGCAGTTCTTC
TRBV11-3	NA	NA	TRBJ2-7	CASSLVGVDFYEQYF	TGTGCCAGCAGCTTAGTAGGGGTCGATTTCTACGAGCAGTACTTC
TRBV7-2	NA	NA	TRBJ1-1	CASSSAVRAFF	TGTGCCAGCAGCTCCGCCGTCCGGGCTTTCTTT
TRBV7-2	NA	NA	TRBJ1-6	CASSPGGIPGNSPLHF	TGTGCCAGCAGCCCAGGCGGGATCCCGGGTAATTCACCCCTCCACTTT
TRBV5-1	NA	NA	TRBJ2-5	CASRGAGVWETQYF	TGCGCCAGCAGGGGGGCCGGAGTGTGGGAGACCCAGTACTTC
TRBV6-5	NA	few	TRBJ2-1	CASSLDGGEQFF	TGTGCCAGCAGCCTAGATGGAGGTGAGCAGTTCTTC
TRBV6-5	NA	NA	TRBJ1-5	CASRRTRVENQPQHF	TGTGCCAGCAGAAGAACCCGGGTCGAAAATCAGCCCCAGCATTTT
TRBV2	NA	NA	TRBJ1-1	CASLTQYMNTEAFF	TGTGCCAGCCTGACGCAGTACATGAACACTGAAGCTTTCTTT
TRBV6-6	NA	NA	TRBJ2-1	CASSKQGREFF	TGTGCCAGCAGCAAACAGGGGAGGGAGTTCTTC
TRBV24-1	NA	NA	TRBJ2-5	CATSDAGETQYF	TGTGCCACCAGTGATGCCGGGGAGACCCAGTACTTC
TRBV30	TRBD1	NA	TRBJ2-7	CAWRLQGRTYEQYF	TGTGCCTGGAGGCTACAGGGGCGCACCTACGAGCAGTACTTC
TRBV7-2	NA	NA	TRBJ2-1	CASSHQGGHNEQFF	TGTGCCAGCAGCCATCAGGGTGGCCACAATGAGCAGTTCTTC
TRBV27	TRBD1	NA	TRBJ1-1	CASSLIGTAEAFF	TGTGCCAGCAGTTTAATCGGGACAGCTGAAGCTTTCTTT
TRBV9	TRBD1	NA	TRBJ2-7	CASSVGGTGGRYEQYF	TGTGCCAGCAGCGTAGGGGGGACAGGGGGCCGCTACGAGCAGTACTTC
TRBV3-1/TRBV3-2	NA	once	TRBJ2-7	CASSQGGISYEQYF	TGTGCCAGCAGCCAAGGAGGGATCTCCTACGAGCAGTACTTC
TRBV28	NA	NA	TRBJ1-1	CASTRAGLGTEAFF	TGTGCCAGCACCCGTGCGGGTCTGGGCACTGAAGCTTTCTTT
TRBV5-4	NA	once	TRBJ1-1	CASSLKGNTEAFF	TGTGCCAGCAGCTTAAAAGGGAACACTGAAGCTTTCTTT
TRBV29-1	TRBD2	few	TRBJ2-5	CSVEDPQRGGQETQYF	TGCAGCGTTGAAGATCCCCAGCGGGGGGGACAAGAGACCCAGTACTTC
TRBV3-1/TRBV3-2	NA	large	TRBJ2-1	CASSPNPYTEQFF	TGTGCCAGCAGCCCAAACCCCTACACTGAGCAGTTCTTC
TRBV28	TRBD1	NA	TRBJ2-7	CASSRDRPYEQYF	TGTGCCAGCAGTAGGGACAGGCCCTACGAGCAGTACTTC
TRBV18	NA	NA	TRBJ2-1	CASSDGTGNEQFF	TGTGCCAGCTCCGACGGTACAGGGAATGAGCAGTTCTTC
TRBV5-6	NA	once	TRBJ2-5	CASSLVGGPIRQETQYF	TGTGCCAGCAGCTTGGTAGGGGGGCCTATACGACAAGAGACCCAGTACTTC
TRBV28	NA	NA	TRBJ2-3	CASSLFSGRSTDTQYF	TGTGCCAGCAGTTTATTCAGCGGGCGTAGCACAGATACGCAGTATTTT
TRBV6-5	NA	once	TRBJ1-2	CATSGRPPNYGYTF	TGTGCCACCAGCGGCCGCCCTCCTAACTATGGCTACACCTTC
TRBV6-5	TRBD1	NA	TRBJ1-3	CASSYAGQRNTIYF	TGTGCCAGCAGTTACGCGGGACAGCGAAACACCATATATTTT
TRBV7-9	TRBD1	NA	TRBJ2-7	CASSFGQGIDEQYF	TGTGCCAGCAGCTTCGGACAGGGAATCGACGAGCAGTACTTC
TRBV5-1	NA	NA	TRBJ1-2	CASSLAGLNYGYTF	TGCGCCAGCAGCTTGGCGGGGCTGAACTATGGCTACACCTTC
TRBV28	NA	NA	TRBJ1-6	CASSRPTSSYNSPLHF	TGTGCCAGCAGCAGGCCAACCAGCTCCTATAATTCACCCCTCCACTTT
TRBV7-9	NA	NA	TRBJ1-1	CASAGGVHTEAFF	TGTGCCAGCGCTGGCGGGGTCCACACTGAAGCTTTCTTT